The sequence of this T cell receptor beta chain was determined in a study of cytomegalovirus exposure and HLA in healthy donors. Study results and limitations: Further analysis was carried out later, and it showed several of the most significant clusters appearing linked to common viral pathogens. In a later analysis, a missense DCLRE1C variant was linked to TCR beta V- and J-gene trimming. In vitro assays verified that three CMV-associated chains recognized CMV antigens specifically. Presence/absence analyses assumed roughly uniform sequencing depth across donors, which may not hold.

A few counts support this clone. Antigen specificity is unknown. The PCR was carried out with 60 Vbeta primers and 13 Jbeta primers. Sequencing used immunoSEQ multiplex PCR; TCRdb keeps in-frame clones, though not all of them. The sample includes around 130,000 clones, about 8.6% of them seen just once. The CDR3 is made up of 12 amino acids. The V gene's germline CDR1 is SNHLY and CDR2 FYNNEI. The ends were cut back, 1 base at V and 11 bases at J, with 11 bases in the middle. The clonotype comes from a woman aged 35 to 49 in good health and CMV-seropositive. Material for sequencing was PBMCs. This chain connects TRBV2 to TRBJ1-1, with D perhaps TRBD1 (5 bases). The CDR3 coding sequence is TGTGCCAGCAGTGAAGTAGGGGTGCGTGCTTTCTTT. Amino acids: CASSEVGVRAFF.